This passage covers 9 T cell receptor beta chains from one sample sequenced in a study of T cell responses to AZD1222 COVID-19 vaccine. TCRdb's copy holds only in-frame clones and misses some; the assay was immunoSEQ multiplex PCR. Seen here are 55,000 to 85,000 clones, 65% to 85% observed once, and the top ten hold over 8%. Material: peripheral blood, obtained on day 0 of AZD1222 vaccination. Receptor source: an adult in good health.

The table lists this clone with a few counts. V usage is TRBV24-1 and J usage is TRBJ2-1; 12 bases agree with TRBD1. CDR1 and CDR2 (germline): KGHDR, SFDVKD. V was clipped by 3 bases and J by 0 bases; unmatched bases: 11. CDR3 length: 20 residues. The chain's CDR3 is CATSDPAGTGGLSSYNEQFF. The DNA of the CDR3 is TGTGCCACCAGTGATCCAGCCGGGACAGGGGGCCTAAGCTCCTACAATGAGCAGTTCTTC.

This clone was recorded only once. The genes are TRBV19 and TRBJ1-1; D gene unclear. The CDR3 is 13 residues long. Germline CDR1 and CDR2: LNHDA and SQIVND (reference sequence). The germline V and J ends were trimmed by 6 bases and 3 bases, with 11 bases remaining between them. CDR3 coding DNA: TGTGCCAGTAGAACACGTTTCGACACTGAAGCTTTCTTT. It specifies CASRTRFDTEAFF.

The chain joins TRBV5-1 to TRBJ1-3; D unclear. V was cut by 5 bases and J by 4 bases, with 13 bases left in between. Germline V gene lookup returns CDR1 SGHRS and CDR2 YFSETQ. This CDR3 comprises 14 residues. CDR3 loop: CASSPSNHGNTIYF. In DNA, the CDR3 is TGCGCCAGCAGTCCATCCAACCACGGAAACACCATATATTTT.

This chain connects TRBV5-4 to TRBJ2-1; TRBD1 matches 9 bases. The CDR3 consists of 15 residues. Germline values: CDR1 SGHNT, CDR2 YYREEE (reference sequence). Trimming cost V 3 bases and J 1 base; bases outside gene matches: 2. CDR3 residues: CASSWGQGSYNEQFF. The CDR3 DNA sequence: TGTGCCAGCAGCTGGGGACAGGGTTCCTACAATGAGCAGTTCTTC. Variable domain in full (rest from reference TRBV5-4 and TRBJ2-1): ETGVTQSPTHLIKTRGQQVTLRCSSQSGHNTVSWYQQALGQGPQFIFQYYREEENGRGNFPPRFSGLQFPNYSSELNVNALELDDSALYLCASSWGQGSYNEQFFGPGTRLTVL.

The chain uses TRBV14 and TRBJ1-3; D remains unclear. Trimming took off 1 base at V and 1 base at J, with 8 bases between the two ends. This CDR3 has 15 residues. In germline, CDR1 is SGHDN, CDR2 FVKESK. CDR3 protein: CASSQVAGSGNTIYF. CDR3 nucleotides: TGTGCCAGCAGCCAAGTTGCGGGATCTGGAAACACCATATATTTT.

The V call is TRBV11-2, the J call TRBJ1-2; D remains unclear. Trimming left V 0 bases short and J 7 bases short, with 6 bases between. Germline V gene lookup returns CDR1 SGHAT and CDR2 FQNNGV. There are 12 residues in the CDR3. The CDR3 sequence: CASSLEGSGYTF. The CDR3 bases are TGTGCCAGCAGCTTAGAGGGGAGTGGCTACACCTTC.

This chain joins TRBV27 and TRBJ1-2, with D unresolved. CDR1 and CDR2 (germline): MNHEY, SMNVEV (reference sequence). The CDR3 has 15 amino acids. V was clipped by 3 bases and J by 5 bases, with 16 bases between them. As DNA, the CDR3 is TGTGCCAGCAGTTTGGGGTTGGAGGGTGAATATGGCTACACCTTC. This sequence encodes CASSLGLEGEYGYTF.

This clone was seen a few times. The chain uses TRBV7-2 and TRBJ2-5; 7 bases are shared with TRBD2. This CDR3 comprises 14 residues. The V gene's germline CDR1 is SGHTA and CDR2 FQGNSA. V shed 10 bases and J 2 bases; nucleotides not matched to a gene: 10. The CDR3 sequence is CATQTSFHQETQYF. In DNA form, the CDR3 reads TGTGCCACACAGACTAGCTTTCATCAAGAGACCCAGTACTTC.

This chain links TRBV5-4 with TRBJ2-7; D remains ambiguous. The germline V gene encodes CDR1 SGHNT and CDR2 YYREEE (reference sequence). V was shortened by 4 bases and J by 2 bases, with 13 bases between the two germline ends. The CDR3 is 14 amino acids. The CDR3 region is CASSTSDGAYEQYF. For the CDR3, the DNA is TGTGCCAGCAGCACCTCCGATGGCGCCTACGAGCAGTACTTC.